The present T cell receptor beta chain was sequenced within a study of cytomegalovirus exposure and HLA in healthy donors. The V and J ends lost 6 bases and 9 bases, in that order; junction bases with no gene match: 2. Germline assignment: CDR1 SEHNR and CDR2 FQNEAQ (reference sequence). The CDR3 has 11 residues. Sampled while nominally healthy, donors likely had unrecorded immune exposures. Remarks on this clone: Its cognate antigen is unknown. Other DNA sequences in the sample encode the same CDR3.

Researchers ran the PCR with 60 Vbeta and 13 Jbeta primers. Assay: immunoSEQ multiplex PCR; the TCRdb copy retains only in-frame clones and omits some. The sample lists about 250,000 clones, about four fifths occurring once. Study-wide results and caveats: For most subjects, TCR beta sequences were reported to predict HLA-A and HLA-B alleles with accuracy. Researchers reported from a later analysis that most CMV-associated TCR beta chains appeared HLA-restricted. Associated with cytomegalovirus, according to the listing, were around 160 TCR beta chains.

The sequence was collected from a girl between 2 and 10 years old in good health and CMV-seronegative. Source material: PBMCs. J is TRBJ2-1 and V is TRBV7-9; 7 bases are shared with TRBD2. CDR3 region: CASSPGGEQFF. CDR3 DNA sequence: TGTGCCAGCAGTCCGGGGGGTGAGCAGTTCTTC.